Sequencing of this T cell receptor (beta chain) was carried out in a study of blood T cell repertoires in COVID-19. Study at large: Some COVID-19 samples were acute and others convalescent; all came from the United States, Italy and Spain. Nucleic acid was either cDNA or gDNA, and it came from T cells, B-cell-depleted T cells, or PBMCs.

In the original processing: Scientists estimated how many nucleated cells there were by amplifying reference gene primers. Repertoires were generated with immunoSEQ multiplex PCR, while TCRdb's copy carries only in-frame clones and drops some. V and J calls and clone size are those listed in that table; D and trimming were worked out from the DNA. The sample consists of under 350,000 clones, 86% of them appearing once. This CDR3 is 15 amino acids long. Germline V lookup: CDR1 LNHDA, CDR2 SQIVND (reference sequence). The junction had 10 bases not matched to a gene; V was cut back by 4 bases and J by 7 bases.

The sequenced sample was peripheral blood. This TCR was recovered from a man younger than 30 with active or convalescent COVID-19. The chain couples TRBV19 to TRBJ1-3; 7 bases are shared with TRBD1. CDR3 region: CASSSFRDSPNTIYF. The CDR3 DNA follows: TGTGCCAGTAGTAGCTTCCGGGACAGTCCGAACACCATATATTTT.